The 14 T cell receptor beta chains below were found in one sample sequenced in a study of blood T cell repertoires in COVID-19 (dated by TCRdb to between 2020 and 2021). Library creation used the immunoSEQ multiplex PCR assay. TCRdb carries this immuneACCESS record with in-frame sequences only. Its versions omit some clonotypes, under half of them owing to an unresolved V gene in the studies checked, with the rest unexplained. Counted in this sample were around 140,000 clones; around 78% of them appeared once. The top ten constitute 4.5% to 5% of the sample. The source material was peripheral blood. The receptors were sampled from a woman at least 80 years old with active or convalescent COVID-19.

The J gene is TRBJ2-3, the V gene TRBV24-1, with 7 nucleotides matching TRBD1. After removal of 1 base from V and 3 bases from J, the junction contained 6 bases not matched to a gene. This CDR3 has 16 amino acids. Germline V gene sequence: CDR1 KGHDR, CDR2 SFDVKD. The CDR3 DNA reads as TGTGCCACCAGTGATTTAGGGGGCTCGGGGACAGATACGCAGTATTTT. This sequence encodes CATSDLGGSGTDTQYF.

The chain recombines TRBV30 with TRBJ2-3, with 12 bases identical to TRBD2. V lost 3 bases and J lost 2; bases outside the gene matches: 6. The CDR3 sequence is 16 residues long. CDR1 is GTSNPN and CDR2 is SVGIG in the germline V gene (reference sequence). CDR3 in amino acids: CAWSRGLAGYTDTQYF. CDR3 in DNA: TGTGCCTGGAGCCGAGGACTAGCGGGGTACACAGATACGCAGTATTTT.

The genes are TRBV14 and TRBJ2-5; 13 bases line up with TRBD2. Germline CDR1 reads SGHDN; CDR2 reads FVKESK. The CDR3 is 18 residues long. The trim removed 1 base at V and 5 bases at J, leaving 10 bases unmatched. The CDR3, as DNA: TGTGCCAGCAGCCAAGGAAGACTAGCGGGGGGCCGTCGGGAGACCCAGTACTTC. Amino acids: CASSQGRLAGGRRETQYF.

The chain carries TRBV3-1 (or the pseudogene TRBV3-2) and TRBJ2-7; TRBD2 aligns across 7 bases. Losses at the gene ends were 0 bases for V and 3 bases for J; bases not matched to a gene: 5. This CDR3 has 15 residues. The V gene's germline CDR1 is LGHDT and CDR2 YNNKEL (reference sequence). This CDR3 reads CASSQDREVNYEQYF. The CDR3 DNA sequence: TGTGCCAGCAGCCAAGACCGGGAGGTAAACTACGAGCAGTACTTC.

The chain recombines TRBV19 with TRBJ2-5, with D possibly matching TRBD2 (7 bases). Trimming shortened V by 5 bases and J by 5 bases, and 15 bases separated the two germline ends. The CDR3 is 14 residues long. Germline lookup yields CDR1 LNHDA and CDR2 SQIVND (reference sequence). DNA for the CDR3: TGTGCCAGTAGTGGCTGGGGGGGCCGGGAGACCCAGTACTTC. Its protein is CASSGWGGRETQYF.

This chain uses TRBV27 with TRBJ1-1, with D uncertain. CDR3 size: 14 residues. The ends were cut back, 3 bases at V and 1 base at J, with 9 bases in the middle. From germline, CDR1 is MNHEY and CDR2 SMNVEV (reference sequence). CDR3 in amino acids: CASSFLQKNTEAFF. The CDR3 DNA sequence: TGTGCCAGCAGTTTCCTACAGAAGAACACTGAAGCTTTCTTT.

The rearrangement joins TRBV4-1 to TRBJ2-1; D remains unclear. Germline V lookup: CDR1 MGHRA, CDR2 YSYEKL. The CDR3 sequence is 12 residues long. Deletions cut 2 bases from V and 4 bases from J, with 3 bases between. The DNA for the CDR3 is TGCGCCAGCAGCCAATCATACAATGAGCAGTTCTTC. Protein product: CASSQSYNEQFF.

V usage is TRBV7-9 and J usage is TRBJ2-7; TRBD1 matches 7 bases. This CDR3 is 14 amino acids long. Germline assignment: CDR1 SEHNR and CDR2 FQNEAQ (reference sequence). With V trimmed by 5 bases and J by 5 bases, 9 bases remained unmatched. The CDR3 is CASSQTGLLDEQYF. DNA for the CDR3: TGTGCCAGCAGCCAGACAGGGCTCTTGGACGAGCAGTACTTC.

The chain recombines TRBV2 with TRBJ1-1; TRBD1 agrees at 8 bases. Trimming took 6 bases from V and 3 from J; bases not matched to a gene: 9. Per germline, CDR1 SNHLY and CDR2 FYNNEI. This CDR3 comprises 15 residues. In nucleotides, the CDR3 is TGTGCCAGCAGGGTCAGGGGGCGCATGGACACTGAAGCTTTCTTT. Its translation is CASRVRGRMDTEAFF.

The genes are TRBV24-1 and TRBJ2-5, with D possibly TRBD2 on 6 matching bases. The germline V gene has CDR1 KGHDR and CDR2 SFDVKD. The CDR3 is made up of 15 amino acids. V gave up 4 bases and J gave up 5 bases, with 16 bases separating them. The CDR3 region has the DNA TGTGCCACCAGTGACACACAACGGGGGTGGGAGACCCAGTACTTC. It encodes CATSDTQRGWETQYF.

The chain has TRBV28 and TRBJ2-3, with 8 bases that match TRBD1. In germline, CDR1 is MDHEN, CDR2 SYDVKM. V shed 6 bases, J shed 7 bases, and the junction held 6 bases outside the gene matches. This CDR3 region has 13 residues. The CDR3 region is CASRAGGLNTQYF. In DNA form, the CDR3 reads TGTGCCAGCAGGGCAGGGGGCTTAAATACGCAGTATTTT.

The J gene is TRBJ2-1, the V gene TRBV27, with 8 positions matching TRBD1. From germline, CDR1 is MNHEY and CDR2 SMNVEV (reference sequence). This CDR3 region has 15 residues. Germline trimming cut 2 bases from V and 7 bases from J; bases unmatched to any gene: 7. CDR3 bases: TGTGCCAGCAGTTTAAGAGGACAGGGCAGGAATGAGCAGTTCTTC. It yields the protein CASSLRGQGRNEQFF.

A few counts support this clone. The V gene is TRBV18, the J gene TRBJ2-1; TRBD2 matches at 13 bases. Germline lookup yields CDR1 KGHSH and CDR2 LQKENI. V dropped 4 bases and J dropped 3; count of bases not matched to a gene: 9. There are 18 residues in the CDR3. The CDR3 is CASSQQGTSGEIYNEQFF. The DNA for the CDR3 is TGTGCCAGCTCACAGCAAGGGACTAGCGGGGAGATCTACAATGAGCAGTTCTTC. The variable domain in full, with the rest retrieved from reference TRBV18 and TRBJ2-1, is NAGVMQNPRHLVRRRGQEARLRCSPMKGHSHVYWYRQLPEEGLKFMVYLQKENIIDESGMPKERFSAEFPKEGPSILRIQQVVRGDSAAYFCASSQQGTSGEIYNEQFFGPGTRLTVL.

This clone was seen a few times. The chain has TRBV5-1 and TRBJ2-3; tentatively, D is TRBD2 (6 bases). Between the trimmed V and J ends, which lost 3 bases and 2 bases, there was a span of 13 bases. The germline V gene encodes CDR1 SGHRS and CDR2 YFSETQ. There are 15 residues in the CDR3. CDR3 in amino acids: CASSSGTLNTDTQYF. The CDR3 DNA is TGCGCCAGCAGCTCCGGGACTCTAAACACAGATACGCAGTATTTT.